This is a list of T cell receptor beta chains from one sample in a study of blood T cell repertoires in COVID-19. TCRdb's table, derived via immunoSEQ multiplex PCR, lists solely in-frame clones and lacks some. The sample has roughly 250,000 clones; 88% are singletons. The sample consisted of peripheral blood. The receptors here all came from a woman in her thirties or forties who had recovered from COVID-19. Each CDR3 is given with its conserved first and last residue. D genes are given only for firm matches. Clone sizes are given selectively: once, few, many, or a class where the clone is expanded.

j_gene: TRBJ1-2
abundance: .
d_gene: .
v_gene: TRBV11-3
CDR3nt: TGTGCCAGCAGCTTAGGGCCAGGGGAGCGTGGCTACACCTTC
CDR3aa: CASSLGPGERGYTF

j_gene: TRBJ1-6
abundance: few
d_gene: TRBD1
v_gene: TRBV9
CDR3nt: TGTGCCAGCAGCGTAGCGGGACAGGGGGGTTCACCCCTCCACTTT
CDR3aa: CASSVAGQGGSPLHF

j_gene: TRBJ2-3
abundance: .
d_gene: .
v_gene: TRBV11-2
CDR3nt: TGTGCCAGCAGCGCGAGAGGGGGGGCTAGCGGGACAGGCTACGATACGCAGTATTTT
CDR3aa: CASSARGGASGTGYDTQYF

j_gene: TRBJ2-1
abundance: .
d_gene: TRBD1
v_gene: TRBV11-2
CDR3nt: TGTGCCAGCAGACCGTATCGACAGGGGGGCAATGAGCAGTTCTTC
CDR3aa: CASRPYRQGGNEQFF

j_gene: TRBJ2-2
abundance: .
d_gene: TRBD1
v_gene: TRBV25-1
CDR3nt: TGTGCCAGCGGACGACGGGACAGGGGGACCGGGGAGCTGTTTTTT
CDR3aa: CASGRRDRGTGELFF

j_gene: TRBJ2-3
abundance: .
d_gene: TRBD2
v_gene: TRBV10-3
CDR3nt: TGTGCCATCAGTGAAGGGGGCGGACTAGCGGGCACAGATACGCAGTATTTT
CDR3aa: CAISEGGGLAGTDTQYF

j_gene: TRBJ2-7
abundance: .
d_gene: TRBD1
v_gene: TRBV18
CDR3nt: TGTGCCAGCTCACCACCCCCCGGGACAGGGGGCGGCGAGCAGTACTTC
CDR3aa: CASSPPPGTGGGEQYF

j_gene: TRBJ2-7
abundance: .
d_gene: .
v_gene: TRBV6-2/TRBV6-3
CDR3nt: TGTGCCAGCAGTTACGGCGGGGCCGTTTACGCGCAGTACTTC
CDR3aa: CASSYGGAVYAQYF

j_gene: TRBJ2-1
abundance: .
d_gene: TRBD2
v_gene: TRBV15
CDR3nt: TGTGCCACCAGCAGCCGGGACCCGGGGGGGAATGAGCAGTTCTTC
CDR3aa: CATSSRDPGGNEQFF

j_gene: TRBJ2-2
abundance: medium-sized
d_gene: .
v_gene: TRBV7-2
CDR3nt: TGTGCCAGCAGCCCTATCCCTACGGGCACCGGGGAGCTGTTTTTT
CDR3aa: CASSPIPTGTGELFF

j_gene: TRBJ2-1
abundance: once
d_gene: .
v_gene: TRBV7-2
CDR3nt: TGTGCCAGCAGCTTAAACAGGCTAATCTCCTACAATGAGCAGTTCTTC
CDR3aa: CASSLNRLISYNEQFF

j_gene: TRBJ2-5
abundance: .
d_gene: TRBD1
v_gene: TRBV28
CDR3nt: TGTGCCAGCAGTTTGACAGGGGGTGGCCAAGAGACCCAGTACTTC
CDR3aa: CASSLTGGGQETQYF

j_gene: TRBJ2-6
abundance: .
d_gene: .
v_gene: TRBV5-8
CDR3nt: TGTGCCAGCAGCTTAGGGGTGACACCCTCTGGGGCCAACGTCCTGACTTTC
CDR3aa: CASSLGVTPSGANVLTF

j_gene: TRBJ2-7
abundance: .
d_gene: TRBD1
v_gene: TRBV4-3
CDR3nt: TGCGCCAGCAGCCCTGGACAGGGGGGCTCCTACGAGCAGTACTTC
CDR3aa: CASSPGQGGSYEQYF

j_gene: TRBJ2-3
abundance: .
d_gene: TRBD2
v_gene: TRBV6-4
CDR3nt: TGTGCCAGCAGTGAGACTAGCGGGAGGGGAGATACGCAGTATTTT
CDR3aa: CASSETSGRGDTQYF

j_gene: TRBJ2-3
abundance: .
d_gene: TRBD2
v_gene: TRBV13
CDR3nt: TGTGCCAGCAGCCAGGGACTAGCGGGAGCCTTCACAGATACGCAGTATTTT
CDR3aa: CASSQGLAGAFTDTQYF

j_gene: TRBJ1-5
abundance: .
d_gene: TRBD1
v_gene: TRBV27
CDR3nt: TGTGCCAGCAGACCGGGACAGAATAGCAATCAGCCCCAGCATTTT
CDR3aa: CASRPGQNSNQPQHF

j_gene: TRBJ1-3
abundance: .
d_gene: .
v_gene: TRBV5-5
CDR3nt: TGTGCCAGCAGCTTGAGGGGGTCGACTGGAAACACCATATATTTT
CDR3aa: CASSLRGSTGNTIYF

j_gene: TRBJ1-6
abundance: .
d_gene: TRBD1
v_gene: TRBV7-9
CDR3nt: TGTGCCAGCAGCTCCGCACAGGGGGGTAATTCACCCCTCCACTTT
CDR3aa: CASSSAQGGNSPLHF

j_gene: TRBJ2-5
abundance: .
d_gene: TRBD2
v_gene: TRBV5-1
CDR3nt: TGCGCCAGCAGCTTGTTTCTAGCGGGGGGTAAAGAGACCCAGTACTTC
CDR3aa: CASSLFLAGGKETQYF

j_gene: TRBJ2-7
abundance: .
d_gene: .
v_gene: TRBV5-6
CDR3nt: TGTGCCAGCAGCTTGTTAGCAGGGCTCGAGCAGTACTTC
CDR3aa: CASSLLAGLEQYF

j_gene: TRBJ1-3
abundance: .
d_gene: .
v_gene: TRBV19
CDR3nt: TGTGCCAGTAATCGTTTCTCAGGGGCAGGTGGAAACACCATATATTTT
CDR3aa: CASNRFSGAGGNTIYF

j_gene: TRBJ1-2
abundance: .
d_gene: .
v_gene: TRBV19
CDR3nt: TGTGCCAGTAGTATAGACCAGGGATTGCATGGCTACACCTTC
CDR3aa: CASSIDQGLHGYTF

j_gene: TRBJ2-5
abundance: .
d_gene: TRBD1
v_gene: TRBV5-1
CDR3nt: TGCGCCAGCAGCTTGACCTCGAGGGGGCGACGCGAGACCCAGTACTTC
CDR3aa: CASSLTSRGRRETQYF

j_gene: TRBJ2-7
abundance: .
d_gene: TRBD1
v_gene: TRBV27
CDR3nt: TGTGCCAGCAGACGAATTACCGGGACAGGGGACTACGAGCAGTACTTC
CDR3aa: CASRRITGTGDYEQYF

j_gene: TRBJ2-7
abundance: .
d_gene: TRBD1
v_gene: TRBV6-1
CDR3nt: TGTGCCAGCAGTGAGGGGACAGCCCGCTACGAGCAGTACTTC
CDR3aa: CASSEGTARYEQYF

j_gene: TRBJ2-2
abundance: .
d_gene: TRBD2
v_gene: TRBV6-2/TRBV6-3
CDR3nt: TGTGCCAGCAGCCGAGAACTAGCGGGAGGATTCGGCGGGGAGCTGTTTTTT
CDR3aa: CASSRELAGGFGGELFF

j_gene: TRBJ2-3
abundance: .
d_gene: TRBD1
v_gene: TRBV19
CDR3nt: TGTGCCAGTAACCGCAGGGGGCAATCGACAGATACGCAGTATTTT
CDR3aa: CASNRRGQSTDTQYF

j_gene: TRBJ2-7
abundance: .
d_gene: TRBD1
v_gene: TRBV12-3/TRBV12-4
CDR3nt: TGTGCCAGCAGTTTTGGACAGGCGAACGAGCAGTACTTC
CDR3aa: CASSFGQANEQYF

j_gene: TRBJ2-7
abundance: .
d_gene: TRBD2
v_gene: TRBV4-1
CDR3nt: TGCGCCAGCAGCCATGGACTAGCGAGCTCCTACGAGCAGTACTTC
CDR3aa: CASSHGLASSYEQYF

j_gene: TRBJ2-1
abundance: .
d_gene: TRBD2
v_gene: TRBV11-2
CDR3nt: TGTGCCAGCAGCTTAGCGGGGGGGTACTTGAGCTCCTACAATGAGCAGTTCTTC
CDR3aa: CASSLAGGYLSSYNEQFF

j_gene: TRBJ2-7
abundance: .
d_gene: TRBD2
v_gene: TRBV5-4
CDR3nt: TGTGCCAGCAGTCAGACTAGCGGGTTGAGTTACGAGCAGTACTTC
CDR3aa: CASSQTSGLSYEQYF

j_gene: TRBJ2-5
abundance: .
d_gene: .
v_gene: TRBV14
CDR3nt: TGTGCCAGCAGCCAATTCGCTTTCTTGGGCAGGGGTCACCAAGAGACCCAGTACTTC
CDR3aa: CASSQFAFLGRGHQETQYF

j_gene: TRBJ1-4
abundance: .
d_gene: .
v_gene: TRBV2
CDR3nt: TGTGCCAGCAGGCCGGGACAAGGTACAACTAATGAAAAACTGTTTTTT
CDR3aa: CASRPGQGTTNEKLFF

j_gene: TRBJ2-2
abundance: .
d_gene: TRBD1
v_gene: TRBV3-1/TRBV3-2
CDR3nt: TGTGCCAGCAGCAGGGACAGGAAGAACACCGGGGAGCTGTTTTTT
CDR3aa: CASSRDRKNTGELFF

j_gene: TRBJ1-2
abundance: .
d_gene: .
v_gene: TRBV19
CDR3nt: TGTGCCAGTACTCTCCGCGATACAGGGACTGGCTACACCTTC
CDR3aa: CASTLRDTGTGYTF

j_gene: TRBJ2-7
abundance: .
d_gene: TRBD1
v_gene: TRBV2
CDR3nt: TGTGCCCGGGGGACAGGGAAGTACGAGCAGTACTTC
CDR3aa: CARGTGKYEQYF